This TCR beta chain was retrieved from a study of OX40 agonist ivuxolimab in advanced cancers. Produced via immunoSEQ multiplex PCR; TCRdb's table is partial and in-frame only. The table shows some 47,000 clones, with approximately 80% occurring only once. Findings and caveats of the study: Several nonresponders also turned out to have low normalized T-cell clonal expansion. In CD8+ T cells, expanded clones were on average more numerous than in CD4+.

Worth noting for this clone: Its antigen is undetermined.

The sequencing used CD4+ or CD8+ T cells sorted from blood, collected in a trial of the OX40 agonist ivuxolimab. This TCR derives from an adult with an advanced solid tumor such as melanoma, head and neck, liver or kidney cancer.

CDR3 nucleotides: TGTGCCAGCAGTTACAGTCCTACAGGGCCCCAGCATTTT. Translated: CASSYSPTGPQHF. The V call is TRBV6-5, the J call TRBJ1-5; perhaps TRBD1 as D (5 bases). Germline CDR1 and CDR2: MNHEY and SVGAGI. Trimming removed 2 bases from V and 9 bases from J, with 11 bases in between. This CDR3 spans 13 amino acids.